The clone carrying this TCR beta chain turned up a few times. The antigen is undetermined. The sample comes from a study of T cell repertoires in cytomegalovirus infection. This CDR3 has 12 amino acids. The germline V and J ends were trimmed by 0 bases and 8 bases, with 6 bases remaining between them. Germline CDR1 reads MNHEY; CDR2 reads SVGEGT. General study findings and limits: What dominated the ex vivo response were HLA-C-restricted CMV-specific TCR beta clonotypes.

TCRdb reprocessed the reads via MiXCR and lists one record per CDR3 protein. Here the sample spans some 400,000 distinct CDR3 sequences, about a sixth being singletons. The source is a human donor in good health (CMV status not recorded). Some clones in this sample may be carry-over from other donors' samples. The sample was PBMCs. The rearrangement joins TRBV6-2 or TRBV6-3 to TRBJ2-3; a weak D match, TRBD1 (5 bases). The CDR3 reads CASSYSGVTQYF. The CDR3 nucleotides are TGTGCCAGCAGTTACTCAGGGGTTACGCAGTATTTT.